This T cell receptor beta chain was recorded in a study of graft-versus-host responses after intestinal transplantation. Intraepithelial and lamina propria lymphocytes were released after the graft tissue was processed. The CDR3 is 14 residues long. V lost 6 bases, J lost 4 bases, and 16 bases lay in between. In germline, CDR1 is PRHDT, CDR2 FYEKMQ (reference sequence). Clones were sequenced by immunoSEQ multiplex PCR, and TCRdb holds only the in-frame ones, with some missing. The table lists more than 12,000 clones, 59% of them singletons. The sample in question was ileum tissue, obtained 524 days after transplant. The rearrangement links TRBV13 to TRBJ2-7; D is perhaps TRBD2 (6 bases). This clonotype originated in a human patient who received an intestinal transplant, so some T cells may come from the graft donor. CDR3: CASSSVGGTYEQYF. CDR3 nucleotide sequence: TGTGCCAGCAGTTCAGTGGGGGGAACGTACGAGCAGTACTTC.